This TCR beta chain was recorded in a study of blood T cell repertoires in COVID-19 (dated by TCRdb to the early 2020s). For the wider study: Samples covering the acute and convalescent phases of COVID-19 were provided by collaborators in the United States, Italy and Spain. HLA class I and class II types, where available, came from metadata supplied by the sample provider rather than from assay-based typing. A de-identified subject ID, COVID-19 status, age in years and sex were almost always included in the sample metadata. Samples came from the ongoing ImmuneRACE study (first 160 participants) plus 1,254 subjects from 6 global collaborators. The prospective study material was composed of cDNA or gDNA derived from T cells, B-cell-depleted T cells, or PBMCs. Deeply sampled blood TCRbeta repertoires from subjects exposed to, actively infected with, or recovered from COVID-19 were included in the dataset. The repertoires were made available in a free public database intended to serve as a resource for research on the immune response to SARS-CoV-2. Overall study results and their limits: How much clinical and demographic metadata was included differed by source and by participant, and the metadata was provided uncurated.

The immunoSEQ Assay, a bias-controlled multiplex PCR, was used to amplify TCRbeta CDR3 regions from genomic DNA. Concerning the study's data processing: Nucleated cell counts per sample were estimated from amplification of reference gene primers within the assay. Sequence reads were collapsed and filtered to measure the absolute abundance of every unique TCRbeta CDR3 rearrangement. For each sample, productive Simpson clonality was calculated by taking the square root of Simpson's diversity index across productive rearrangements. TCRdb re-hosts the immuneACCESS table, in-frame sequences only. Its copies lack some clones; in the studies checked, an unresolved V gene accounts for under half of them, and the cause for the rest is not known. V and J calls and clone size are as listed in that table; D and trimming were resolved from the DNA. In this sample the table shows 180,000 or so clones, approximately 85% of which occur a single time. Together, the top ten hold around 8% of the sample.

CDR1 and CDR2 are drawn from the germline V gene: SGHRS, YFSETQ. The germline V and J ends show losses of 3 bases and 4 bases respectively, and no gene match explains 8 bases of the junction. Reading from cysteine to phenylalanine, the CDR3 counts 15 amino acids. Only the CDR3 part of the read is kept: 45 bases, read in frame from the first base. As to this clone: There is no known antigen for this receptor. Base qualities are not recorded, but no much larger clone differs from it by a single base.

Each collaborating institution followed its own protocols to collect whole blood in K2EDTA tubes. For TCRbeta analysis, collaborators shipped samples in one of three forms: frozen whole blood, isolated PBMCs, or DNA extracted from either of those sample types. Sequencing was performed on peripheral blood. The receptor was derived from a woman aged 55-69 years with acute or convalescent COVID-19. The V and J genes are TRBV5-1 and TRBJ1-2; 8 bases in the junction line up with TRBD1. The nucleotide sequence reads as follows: TGCGCCAGCAGCTCCTACCCGGGACAGGTCTATGGCTACACCTTC. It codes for CASSSYPGQVYGYTF.